The sequence of this T cell receptor (beta chain) was determined in a study of regulatory T cells in long-lasting Graves disease. About this clonotype: Antigen unknown.

Study results and caveats: Thyroid tissue went unstudied; only peripheral blood was examined. Public clonotype sharing was higher in persistent than newly diagnosed patients.

Building of the TCR beta libraries involved iRepertoire HTBI primers and Arm-PCR of CDR3 regions. Each CDR3 protein gets one entry after TCRdb re-called the multiplex PCR reads with MiXCR. Counted here are around 500,000 distinct CDR3 sequences, about 13% occurring once; the ten biggest clones make up 8% to 10%. This CDR3 contains 14 residues. V lost 2 bases, J lost 3 bases, and 11 bases lay in between. Time point indicated: newly diagnosed GD, antithyroid drugs for less than 3 months. TCR sequences were obtained from RNA taken from PBMCs. The sample also formed part of further work on T cells in Graves' hyperthyroidism and ophthalmopathy. From that study: Before onset, by a median of around 6.1 months, the model predicted ophthalmopathy.

This sequence originates from a man younger than 40 with Graves disease. The rearrangement uses TRBV12-3 or TRBV12-4 and TRBJ2-7; tentatively, D is TRBD2 (5 bases). The specimen was peripheral blood mononuclear cells (PBMCs), collected at new diagnosis, from a patient treated with antithyroid drugs. For the CDR3, the DNA is TGTGCCAGCAGTTTAATCCGGGGTCACTACGAGCAGTACTTC. This gives the protein CASSLIRGHYEQYF.